Reported below is one T cell receptor (beta chain). The data are from a study of blood T cell repertoires in COVID-19. Study-wide background: PBMCs, B-cell-depleted T cells, or T cells provided the cDNA or gDNA that made up the material.

Original processing notes: Amplification of reference gene primers provided the estimated nucleated cell counts. Only in-frame clones appear in the TCRdb table, and some are missing; sequencing was by immunoSEQ multiplex PCR. V and J calls and clone size follow that table, whereas D and trimming were derived from the DNA. This sample has roughly 80,000 clones, with approximately 76% found just once. This sequence originates from a man between 65 and 80 years old with active or convalescent COVID-19. The material sequenced was peripheral blood.

CDR3 protein: CASSLAQGVPGELFF. As DNA, the CDR3 is TGTGCCAGCAGCTTAGCGCAAGGGGTCCCCGGGGAGCTGTTTTTT. This rearrangement joins TRBV7-6 to TRBJ2-2; D is perhaps TRBD1 (5 bases). V lost 0 bases and J 6 bases, leaving 11 bases between the germline ends. CDR1 and CDR2 (germline): SGHVS, FNYEAQ. The CDR3 covers 15 residues.